The entry that follows covers one T cell receptor (beta chain) sequence. The data were taken from a study of blood T cell repertoires in COVID-19. Study details: Samples taken during acute and convalescent COVID-19 were collected in the United States, Italy and Spain.

In the authors' workflow: Estimates of nucleated cell counts were drawn from the amplification of reference gene primers. The data were produced by immunoSEQ multiplex PCR, yet TCRdb's version contains in-frame clones alone and is incomplete. The D gene and trimming were derived from the DNA, and the V and J assignments and clone size from that table. Here the sample spans about 370,000 clones, around 91% being singletons. CDR1 is MNHEY and CDR2 is SVGAGI in the germline V gene. The V segment lost 0 bases and the J segment 4 bases; nucleotides outside the gene matches: 5. CDR3 length equals 15 residues.

Sample: PBMCs or T cells enriched from blood (not recorded which). This chain connects TRBV6-5 to TRBJ2-7; 8 bases fit TRBD2. This receptor was identified in a man aged 18 to 35 who had recovered from COVID-19. The CDR3 loop reads CASSYSWLAGYEQYF. CDR3 coding DNA: TGTGCCAGCAGTTACTCGTGGTTAGCGGGGTACGAGCAGTACTTC.